This T cell receptor (beta chain) was sequenced in a study of T-cell memory formation after mild COVID-19. Using its own MiXCR run on the 5' RACE reads, TCRdb lists one record per CDR3 protein. The table includes roughly 160,000 distinct CDR3 sequences, under 14% detected once. A word on this clonotype: Its matching antigen is unknown.

Study-level points and caveats: Confirmation of SARS-CoV-2 specificity was lacking for second-wave clones peaking day 37.

CDR1 and CDR2 from the germline V gene are MGHDK and SYGVNS. This CDR3 has 13 residues. The V segment lost 1 base and the J segment 8 bases; nucleotides outside the gene matches: 3. Specimen: PBMCs or a T cell subset sorted from them (not recorded which). The origin of this receptor is a man aged 18 to 35 who had mild COVID-19 (a few samples of this study predate the infection). Cell type and time point are not known. The chain couples TRBV25-1 to TRBJ1-1, with 8 bases identical to TRBD1. The CDR3 region is CASSEWGQEEAFF. The CDR3 DNA follows: TGTGCCAGCAGTGAATGGGGACAGGAAGAAGCTTTCTTT.